This T cell receptor (beta chain) was documented in a study of vaccination and CD4 T cells after COVID-19. Remarks on this clonotype: The antigen remains unidentified.

An Oncomine TCR Beta short-read assay was used to sequence the DNA from cultured CD4+ T cells. One entry per CDR3 protein results from TCRdb running MiXCR on the PCR reads. The profile covers some 16,000 distinct CDR3 sequences, with 52% appearing a single time and less than 20% taken by the ten largest. The time point here: late sampling 161 to 241 days after vaccination in three convalescent patients. Treatment meaning: roughly 10-day PBMC culture with coronavirus spike peptide pools or control peptides (ViraFEST assay). After culture for nine to eleven days, isolation of CD4+ T cells was performed by negative selection. V lost 6 bases and J 4 bases, leaving 9 bases between the germline ends. The germline V gene has CDR1 MDHEN and CDR2 SYDVKM. The CDR3 loop spans 12 amino acids.

The source material was CD4+ T cells from blood, cultured in vitro, sampled about 7 months after SARS-CoV-2 vaccination. The chain employs TRBV28 and TRBJ1-2, with D perhaps TRBD1 (6 bases). The sequence came from a human donor who had recovered from COVID-19. CDR3: CASRLQGYGYTF. The CDR3 nucleotides are TGTGCCAGCAGACTACAGGGCTATGGCTACACCTTC.